These 3 T cell receptor beta chains share one sample of origin, sequenced in a study of blood T cell repertoires in COVID-19. The protocol was immunoSEQ multiplex PCR, while the TCRdb copy is restricted to in-frame clones and leaves out a portion. Among around 240,000 clones listed, 84% were seen once. Material for sequencing was peripheral blood. The receptor set was obtained from a woman between 40 and 50 years old who had recovered from COVID-19.

This clone was seen once. V and J are TRBV27 and TRBJ1-5, with TRBD1 matching over 12 bases. The germline gives CDR1 MNHEY, CDR2 SMNVEV (reference sequence). After removal of 6 bases from V and 6 bases from J, the junction contained 6 bases not matched to a gene. The CDR3 is made up of 15 amino acids. CDR3 residues: CASSLGTGGRQPQHF. CDR3 nucleotides: TGTGCCAGCAGCCTGGGGACAGGGGGCCGTCAGCCCCAGCATTTT.

V is TRBV5-1 and J is TRBJ2-3; the match to TRBD2 covers 7 bases. The germline CDR1 and CDR2 sequences are SGHRS and YFSETQ. The CDR3 covers 14 residues. Trimming cost V 3 bases and J 1 base; bases outside gene matches: 2. The DNA for the CDR3 is TGCGCCAGCAGCTCTAGCGGCCGCACAGATACGCAGTATTTT. The encoded protein is CASSSSGRTDTQYF.

The rearrangement links TRBV13 to TRBJ2-2; D is unclear. Trimming left V 7 bases short and J 4 bases short, with 10 bases between. Germline CDR1 reads PRHDT; CDR2 reads FYEKMQ (reference sequence). The CDR3 extends over 13 amino acids. The CDR3 region is CASTPSGTGELFF. The CDR3 DNA follows: TGTGCCAGCACCCCCTCGGGCACCGGGGAGCTGTTTTTT.